This paragraph covers one T cell receptor (beta chain) sequence. This clonotype was counted many times. Its antigen is not yet known. No much larger clone exists at a distance of one base, and base qualities are not known. The trim is 5 bases for V and 3 bases for J, with a gap of 12 bases between the germline ends. The CDR3 measures 14 amino acids from cysteine to phenylalanine. CDR3 DNA is the only sequence kept; it has 42 bases, read in frame from the first base. The germline V gene specifies MDHEN as CDR1 and SYDVKM as CDR2. This entry comes from a study of regulatory T cells in long-lasting Graves disease (dated by TCRdb to the early 2020s). Some background on the complete study: Patients with newly diagnosed Graves' disease had been on antithyroid drugs for under 3 months. Peripheral blood TCR sequencing and RNA sequencing compared persistent Graves' disease patients with newly diagnosed Graves' disease patients. The study was conducted in China and was registered as a clinical trial. A total of around 35 samples were covered by TCR sequencing, comprising approximately 13 persistent and 20 newly diagnosed Graves' disease patients.

Explained via the paper, the time point label denotes: newly diagnosed GD, antithyroid drugs for less than 3 months. For both TCR sequencing and RNA sequencing, RNA was extracted from PBMCs using TRIzol. Graves' disease was diagnosed according to American Thyroid Association guidelines. The patients came from an endocrinology department in Xi'an, China. Each patient gave around 9.2 milliliters of peripheral blood, collected in an EDTA anticoagulant tube. Ficoll Paque Plus density gradient separation was used to isolate PBMCs, and no additional T cell sorting was done. An Agilent 2100 Bioanalyzer and agarose gel were used to assess RNA quality, and a NanoDrop 2000 was used to measure RNA concentration. Overall results and qualifications from the work: Patients with persistent disease shared more public clonotypes (approximately 2,500) than newly diagnosed patients did (approximately 970). Persistent Graves' disease patients showed lower TCR Shannon entropy and fewer highly expanded clones than newly diagnosed patients, suggesting clonal expansion. TRBV28, TRBJ1-2 and TRBJ2-5 were preferentially used in persistent disease, while TRBV20-1 and TRBJ2-1 were favored in newly diagnosed disease. The small sample size was acknowledged by the authors as a limitation that may reduce accuracy. Because the primary lesion, thyroid tissue, could not be accessed, the study looked at peripheral blood alone. Sequencing and analysis were limited to the TCR beta chain.

The library relied on multiplex PCR. The run used an Illumina HiSeq 4000. To build TCR beta libraries, CDR3 regions were amplified by Arm-PCR using iRepertoire HTBI primers. Before sequencing, the PCR products went through gel purification. In the original analysis: Gene usage analysis of CDR3 amino acid clonotypes used the approximately 62 TRBV and more than 13 TRBJ segments found across samples. COPE and FqMerger were used to merge filtered high-quality paired reads into contigs. BLAST was used to align contigs to the IMGT TRBV, TRBD and TRBJ reference genes, and CDR3 was defined following IMGT. Clonotypes above 0.1% frequency were classified as highly expanded clones. Shannon entropy was used to measure repertoire diversity, and the Gini coefficient was used to measure V-J evenness. Clonotypes shared by more than one individual were considered public. TCRdb redid the processing of the public reads, applying fastp at Q25 and MiXCR, and retained in-frame beta chains. When rows share a CDR3 protein, they turn into one entry using the most common DNA and genes. TCRdb's processing, not the authors', yielded these V and J calls. This sample gives hundreds of thousands of distinct CDR3 sequences in total; roughly a sixth of them show up just once. The ten largest clones take up more than 10% of the sample.

These same data were also listed under a study on T cells in Graves' hyperthyroidism and ophthalmopathy. The other study reports the following: Stable Graves' hyperthyroidism was defined as the absence of progression to ophthalmopathy over 18 months of follow-up. Hyperthyroidism patients were newly diagnosed, with disease duration under 2 months, and aged 18 to 65 years. Patients with uncontrolled infections, other autoimmune diseases, pregnancy or lactation were excluded. Diagnoses were based on clinical symptoms, serum thyroxine and TRAb, thyroid ultrasound and orbital computed tomography. For the first round of RT-PCR on the TCR CDR3, the HTBI primer set was used together with the Qiagen OneStep RT-PCR kit. Most expanded thyroid clonotypes (frequency above 0.001) were also found in blood, which suggests that blood repertoires may mirror thyroid immune responses. In cross-validation, a model built on a 13 V-J signature told ophthalmopathy apart from stable hyperthyroidism with approximately 90% sensitivity and 81% to 82% specificity, and in testing the same model reached 80%/75%. During validation, the model predicted progression to ophthalmopathy a median of about 6.3 months ahead of onset, with around 71% sensitivity and less than 85% specificity. To identify TCR V-J signatures that set the groups apart, the researchers used a discovery cohort of 100 or so patients, made up of around 40 with Graves' ophthalmopathy and 57 with stable Graves' hyperthyroidism. Whether ophthalmopathy could be predicted prospectively was tested in an independent validation cohort made up of approximately 19 hyperthyroidism patients plus 17 patients who later progressed to ophthalmopathy. The 100 discovery patients were randomly split 7:3 into training and test sets. In addition, the study compared T-cell repertoires in thyroid tissue and in blood from roughly 6 Graves' hyperthyroidism patients. After sampling, hyperthyroidism patients received methimazole starting at 30 mg daily, and ophthalmopathy patients received high-dose intravenous methylprednisolone. The libraries were constructed in a second round of multiplex PCR and then size-selected and purified. The libraries were sequenced on an Illumina HiSeq2000 using paired-end 100 bp reads. SOAPnuke was used to process the raw data, removing reads that contained adapters or uncalled bases, had a mean Phred below 15, or lacked an exact match to the constant primer or identifier. COPE v1.2.5 was used to merge the high-quality paired reads, and each unique nucleotide sequence was defined as a clonotype. Clonotypes were aligned to IMGT TRBV, TRBD and TRBJ reference segments using MiTCR v1.1. Analysis was restricted to V-J combinations with a frequency above 0.0001, which covered roughly 99% of repertoires. The TCS score was defined as F50 (clonal expansion) divided by E x V (chaos), with BLOSUM62-based TCRdist calculated between CDR3 peptides within each V-J. Welch's t-statistics and random forest reduced approximately 520 V-J features to about 12, which were used in a naive Bayes classifier (R e1071). No statistical method was used to set the sample size in advance, and investigators knew the group allocation. TCR Vbeta CDR3 sequencing of 120 to 150 peripheral blood samples (43 ophthalmopathy, some 75 hyperthyroidism and some 17 progressor patients) is reported in the paper.

The starting material was peripheral blood mononuclear cells (PBMCs), obtained at new diagnosis, from a patient treated with antithyroid drugs. The V gene is TRBV28 and the J gene is TRBJ2-3; the D gene identity is not certain. The TCR comes from a man in his late teens or twenties with Graves disease. Donor details come from another sample of the same person, matched by shared clones. The encoded CDR3 is CASSPQVSTDTQYF. The DNA is TGTGCCAGCAGTCCCCAAGTTTCGACAGATACGCAGTATTTT.